The clone carrying this TCR beta chain was detected many times. Antigen: not known. V lost 0 bases to trimming and J lost 4 bases, with 0 bases between them. There are 11 residues in the CDR3. The germline gives CDR1 LGHDT, CDR2 YNNKEL (reference sequence). It was uncontrolled infection, other autoimmune disease, pregnancy or lactation that excluded patients. The source of the sample is a study of T cells in Graves' hyperthyroidism and ophthalmopathy. RNA transcripts provided the source from which TCR beta CDR3 regions were amplified. First-round RT-PCR of the TCR CDR3 relied on the HTBI primer set. From the multiplex PCR reads, TCRdb called clonotypes with MiXCR, one entry per CDR3 protein. Of 370,000 or so distinct CDR3 sequences detected, around an eighth appear once; the ten largest clones hold less than 25%. Study-level points and caveats: Ophthalmopathy got predicted by the model a median about six months before its onset. From stable hyperthyroidism, ophthalmopathy was set apart by a 13 V-J model.

The sequenced sample consisted of blood. The receptor's source is a man aged 30 to 45 with Graves' hyperthyroidism that later progressed to Graves' ophthalmopathy. This chain joins TRBV3-1 and TRBJ1-2; D uncertain. The CDR3 region has the DNA TGTGCCAGCAGCCAAGACTATGGCTACACCTTC. Encoded protein: CASSQDYGYTF.